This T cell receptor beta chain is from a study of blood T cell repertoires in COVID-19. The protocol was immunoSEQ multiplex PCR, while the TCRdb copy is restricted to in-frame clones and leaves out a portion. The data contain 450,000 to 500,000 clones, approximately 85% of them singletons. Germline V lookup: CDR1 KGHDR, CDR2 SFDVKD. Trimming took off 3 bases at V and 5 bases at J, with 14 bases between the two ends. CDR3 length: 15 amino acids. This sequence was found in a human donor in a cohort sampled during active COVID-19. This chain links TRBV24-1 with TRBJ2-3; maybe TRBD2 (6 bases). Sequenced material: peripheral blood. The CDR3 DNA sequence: TGTGCCACCAGTGATGGAGGGAGTACCATAGATACGCAGTATTTT. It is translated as CATSDGGSTIDTQYF.